The rows below give T cell receptor beta chains drawn from one sample of a study of vaccination and CD4 T cells after COVID-19. TCRdb itself ran the PCR reads through MiXCR, one entry per CDR3 protein. The repertoire includes fewer than 13,000 distinct CDR3 sequences, roughly a fifth of them detected once, and around an eighth sits in the top ten. No antigen has been assigned to these receptors. The input for sequencing was CD4+ T cells from blood, cultured in vitro, taken after SARS-CoV-2 vaccination. These receptors were collected from a human donor who had recovered from COVID-19. The CDR3 runs from the conserved cysteine through the conserved F or W. Each record gives: D gene, J gene, clone size, V gene, CDR3 protein. The D gene is left open where the match is weak. Some rows mark clone size as missing; the rest say once, few, many or name a class of expanded clone.

D: NA
J: TRBJ2-3
size: medium-sized
V: TRBV20-1
CDR3: CSARDWADTQYF

D: TRBD1
J: TRBJ1-6
size: NA
V: TRBV20-1
CDR3: CSARDPSRRTGGLYSPLHF

D: NA
J: TRBJ2-1
size: NA
V: TRBV7-9
CDR3: CASSLPRVAGPGENEQFF

D: NA
J: TRBJ1-2
size: NA
V: TRBV28
CDR3: CASSGGDRIYGYTF

D: NA
J: TRBJ1-2
size: few
V: TRBV5-1
CDR3: CASSSTLDYGYTF

D: TRBD2
J: TRBJ2-1
size: NA
V: TRBV28
CDR3: CASSTSGRAYNEQFF

D: NA
J: TRBJ2-5
size: NA
V: TRBV20-1
CDR3: CSAIAPPTQETQYF

D: NA
J: TRBJ2-5
size: NA
V: TRBV12-2
CDR3: CASRLAGGRREEQETQYF

D: NA
J: TRBJ2-3
size: few
V: TRBV28
CDR3: CASVLRGTSTDTQYF

D: NA
J: TRBJ1-6
size: NA
V: TRBV12-3/TRBV12-4
CDR3: CASSLGRLTPLHF

D: NA
J: TRBJ2-1
size: NA
V: TRBV15
CDR3: CATSRKTGPTYNEQFF

D: NA
J: TRBJ2-5
size: NA
V: TRBV7-9
CDR3: CASSRRGKQETQYF

D: TRBD2
J: TRBJ2-1
size: few
V: TRBV7-3
CDR3: CASSSLAGGLDEQFF

D: TRBD1
J: TRBJ2-5
size: NA
V: TRBV11-2
CDR3: CASSPNRGSLETQYF

D: NA
J: TRBJ2-3
size: once
V: TRBV7-2
CDR3: CASSLRFRDTQYF

D: NA
J: TRBJ1-5
size: medium-sized
V: TRBV6-2/TRBV6-3
CDR3: CASSSRRGPNQPQHF

D: TRBD1
J: TRBJ1-2
size: medium-sized
V: TRBV6-1
CDR3: CASTLTGGGYTF

D: TRBD2
J: TRBJ2-5
size: few
V: TRBV6-5
CDR3: CASSYRLAVILKDQETQYF

D: NA
J: TRBJ2-3
size: NA
V: TRBV19
CDR3: CASKGRGDSSTDTQYF

D: TRBD2
J: TRBJ2-7
size: few
V: TRBV20-1
CDR3: CSARDVGEGPYEQYF

D: NA
J: TRBJ2-3
size: NA
V: TRBV6-4
CDR3: CASSVSGSTDTQYF

D: NA
J: TRBJ1-6
size: few
V: TRBV27
CDR3: CASSSLGYNSPLHF

D: NA
J: TRBJ1-1
size: few
V: TRBV19
CDR3: CATKGLMNTEAFF

D: TRBD2
J: TRBJ2-2
size: few
V: TRBV7-2
CDR3: CASSPGLAGVIGELFF

D: TRBD1
J: TRBJ2-2
size: NA
V: TRBV7-9
CDR3: CASSSKQGGTPGELFF

D: NA
J: TRBJ1-2
size: NA
V: TRBV18
CDR3: CASSPQDNYGYTF

D: TRBD1
J: TRBJ1-5
size: few
V: TRBV27
CDR3: CASSLRQGDQPQHF

D: NA
J: TRBJ2-7
size: NA
V: TRBV5-1
CDR3: CASRLSWVGLTPFYEQYF

D: NA
J: TRBJ1-6
size: NA
V: TRBV10-2
CDR3: CASSEVAMNSPLHF

D: TRBD2
J: TRBJ2-5
size: NA
V: TRBV28
CDR3: CASSGGTKQETQYF

D: NA
J: TRBJ1-2
size: few
V: TRBV18
CDR3: CASSLSGRNYGYTF

D: NA
J: TRBJ1-1
size: few
V: TRBV6-2/TRBV6-3
CDR3: CASTETGSRPEAFF